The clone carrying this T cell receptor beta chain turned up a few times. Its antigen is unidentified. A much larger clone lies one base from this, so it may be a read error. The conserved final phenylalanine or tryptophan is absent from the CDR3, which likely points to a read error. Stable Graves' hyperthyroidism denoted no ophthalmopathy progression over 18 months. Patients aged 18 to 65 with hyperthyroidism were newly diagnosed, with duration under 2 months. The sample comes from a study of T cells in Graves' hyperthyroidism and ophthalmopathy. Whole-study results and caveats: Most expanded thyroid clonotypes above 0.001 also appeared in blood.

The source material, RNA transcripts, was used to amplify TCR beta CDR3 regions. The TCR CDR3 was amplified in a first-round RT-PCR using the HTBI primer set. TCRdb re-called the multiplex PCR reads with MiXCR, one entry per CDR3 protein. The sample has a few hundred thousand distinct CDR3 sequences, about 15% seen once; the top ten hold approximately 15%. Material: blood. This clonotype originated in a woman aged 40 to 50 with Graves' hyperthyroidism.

The CDR3 DNA sequence: TGTGCCAGCAGTCCCCGGCCAGGGGGTGGGAGCACTGAAGCTTTCCTT. It specifies CASSPRPGGGSTEAFL. V and J are TRBV28 and TRBJ1-1; 7 bases line up with TRBD1. CDR1 and CDR2 (germline): MDHEN, SYDVKM. This CDR3 spans 16 amino acids. V lost 5 bases to trimming and J lost 4 bases; unmatched junction nucleotides: 13.